The source of this TCR beta chain is a study of T cells in Graves' hyperthyroidism and ophthalmopathy. Amplification of TCR beta CDR3 regions used RNA as the template. The study used the HTBI primer set for a first-round RT-PCR of the TCR CDR3. TCRdb re-analysed the multiplex PCR reads in MiXCR, keeping a single row per CDR3 protein. The sample gives 250,000 to 300,000 distinct CDR3 sequences, over 15% of which show up once; around 55% is in the top ten. CDR3 length: 13 amino acids. Trimming stripped 3 bases from V and 6 bases from J, with 11 bases between. This clonotype was counted at least ten times.

The material sequenced was blood. The chain employs TRBV12-3 or TRBV12-4 and TRBJ1-1, with D maybe TRBD1 (5 bases). The clonotype originates from a woman in her sixties with Graves' ophthalmopathy. Written as DNA, the CDR3 is TGTGCCAGCAGTTTTTTCCAGGGCGCTGAAGCTTTCTTT. This translates into CASSFFQGAEAFF.